This T cell receptor beta chain originates from a study of PD-L1 blockade in urothelial cancer. Whole-study context: In the mid-2010s, patients got going on atezolizumab, taking 1,200 mg intravenously every 3 weeks. Study-wide findings and caveats: In blood at 3 weeks, tumor-associated clones expanded more among patients with durable benefit.

Germline CDR1 reads MNHNY; CDR2 reads SVGAGI (reference sequence). The CDR3 runs to 16 residues. Trimming cost V 2 bases and J 3 bases; bases outside gene matches: 10. Of note for this clone: Antigen: not known.

Time point defined: peripheral blood 6 weeks after treatment start. Pretreatment and on-treatment samples were taken, numbering 1 to 8 per patient. Using immunoSEQ multiplex PCR, the repertoire was profiled, and TCRdb retains in-frame clones only, with some absent. The sample yields tens of thousands of clones, around 80% seen once. The rearrangement uses TRBV6-6 and TRBJ2-7; 7 nucleotides align to TRBD1. The sequencing used PBMCs, collected around atezolizumab (anti-PD-L1) treatment. The receptor was isolated from a man aged 70 or older with urothelial cancer. The CDR3 region has the DNA TGTGCCAGCAGTTACAAAAAGTCTGGGACAGTCTACGAGCAGTACTTC. Translating it yields CASSYKKSGTVYEQYF.